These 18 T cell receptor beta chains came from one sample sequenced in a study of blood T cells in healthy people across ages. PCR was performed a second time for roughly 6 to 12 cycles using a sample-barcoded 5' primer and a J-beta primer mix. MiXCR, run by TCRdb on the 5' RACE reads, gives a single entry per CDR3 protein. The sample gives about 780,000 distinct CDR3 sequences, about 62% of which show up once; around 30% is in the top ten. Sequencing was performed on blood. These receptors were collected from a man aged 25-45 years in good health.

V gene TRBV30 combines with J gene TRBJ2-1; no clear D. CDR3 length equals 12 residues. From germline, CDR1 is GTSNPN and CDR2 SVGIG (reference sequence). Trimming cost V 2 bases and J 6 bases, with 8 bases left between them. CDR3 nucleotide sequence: TGTGCCTGGAGTCAACCCATCAATGAGCAGTTCTTC. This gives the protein CAWSQPINEQFF.

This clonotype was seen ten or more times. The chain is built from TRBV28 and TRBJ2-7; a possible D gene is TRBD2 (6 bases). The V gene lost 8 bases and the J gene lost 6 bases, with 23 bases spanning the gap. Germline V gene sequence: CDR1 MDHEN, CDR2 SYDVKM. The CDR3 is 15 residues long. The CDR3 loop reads CASGKPGAIHGEQYF. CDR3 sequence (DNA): TGTGCCAGCGGAAAACCGGGAGCGATCCATGGCGAGCAGTACTTC.

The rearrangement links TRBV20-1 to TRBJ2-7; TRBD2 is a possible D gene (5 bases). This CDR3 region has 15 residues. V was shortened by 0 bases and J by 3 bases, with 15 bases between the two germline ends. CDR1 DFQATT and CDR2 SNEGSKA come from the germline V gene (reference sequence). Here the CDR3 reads CSARDLGRVGYEQYF. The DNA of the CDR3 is TGCAGTGCTAGAGATCTAGGGCGGGTAGGCTACGAGCAGTACTTC.

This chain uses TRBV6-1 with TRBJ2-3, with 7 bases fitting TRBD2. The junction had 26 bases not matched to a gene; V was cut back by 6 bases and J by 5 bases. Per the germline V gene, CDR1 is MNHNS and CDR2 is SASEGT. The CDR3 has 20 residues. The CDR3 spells CASRRGRGVFTTGGGDTQYF. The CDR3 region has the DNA TGTGCCAGCAGGCGGGGACGGGGAGTTTTCACGACGGGGGGAGGAGATACGCAGTATTTT.

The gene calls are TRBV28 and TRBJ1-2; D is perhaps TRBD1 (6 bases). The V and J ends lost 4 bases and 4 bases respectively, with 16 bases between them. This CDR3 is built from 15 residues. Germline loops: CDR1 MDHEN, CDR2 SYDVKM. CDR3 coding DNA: TGTGCCAGCAGTTCCTCGGACAGTCGCCCCTATGGCTACACCTTC. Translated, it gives CASSSSDSRPYGYTF.

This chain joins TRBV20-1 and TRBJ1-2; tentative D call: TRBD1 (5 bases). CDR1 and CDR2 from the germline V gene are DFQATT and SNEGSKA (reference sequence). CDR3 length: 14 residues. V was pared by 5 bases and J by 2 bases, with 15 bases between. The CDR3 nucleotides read TGCAGTGCTCCCCCGGGGGGGACCAACTATGGCTACACCTTC. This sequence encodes CSAPPGGTNYGYTF.

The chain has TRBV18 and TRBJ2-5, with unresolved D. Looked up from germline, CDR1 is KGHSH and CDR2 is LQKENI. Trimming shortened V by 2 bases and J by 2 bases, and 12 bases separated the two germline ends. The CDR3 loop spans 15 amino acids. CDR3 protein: CASSPGSGRQETQYF. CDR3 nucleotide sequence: TGTGCCAGCTCACCAGGGTCTGGAAGGCAAGAGACCCAGTACTTC. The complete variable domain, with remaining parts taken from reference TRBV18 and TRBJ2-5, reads NAGVMQNPRHLVRRRGQEARLRCSPMKGHSHVYWYRQLPEEGLKFMVYLQKENIIDESGMPKERFSAEFPKEGPSILRIQQVVRGDSAAYFCASSPGSGRQETQYFGPGTRLLVL.

CDR3 coding DNA: TGTGCCAGCAACGTACAGGGGGCAACTAATGAAAAACTGTTTTTT. Translation gives CASNVQGATNEKLFF. The chain joins TRBV2 to TRBJ1-4; 8 bases fit TRBD1. Germline V gene data show CDR1 as SNHLY and CDR2 as FYNNEI. With V trimmed by 7 bases and J by 0 bases, 4 bases remained unmatched. The CDR3 covers 15 residues. The entire variable domain, with the rest obtained from reference TRBV2 and TRBJ1-4, is as follows: EPEVTQTPSHQVTQMGQEVILRCVPISNHLYFYWYRQILGQKVEFLVSFYNNEISEKSEIFDDQFSVERPDGSNFTLKIRSTKLEDSAMYFCASNVQGATNEKLFFGSGTQLSVL.

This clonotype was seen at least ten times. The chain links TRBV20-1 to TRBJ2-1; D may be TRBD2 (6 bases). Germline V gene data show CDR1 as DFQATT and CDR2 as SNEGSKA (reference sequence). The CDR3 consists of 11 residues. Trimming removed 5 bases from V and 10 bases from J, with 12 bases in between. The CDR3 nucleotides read TGCAGTGCTCGGGACTTCCCGGAGCAGTTCTTC. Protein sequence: CSARDFPEQFF.

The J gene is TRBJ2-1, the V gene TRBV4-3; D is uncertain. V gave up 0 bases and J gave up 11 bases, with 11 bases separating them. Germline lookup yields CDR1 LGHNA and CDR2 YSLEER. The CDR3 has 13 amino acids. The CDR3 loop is CASSQDPDSQQFF. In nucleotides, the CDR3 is TGCGCCAGCAGCCAAGATCCCGACTCTCAGCAGTTCTTC.

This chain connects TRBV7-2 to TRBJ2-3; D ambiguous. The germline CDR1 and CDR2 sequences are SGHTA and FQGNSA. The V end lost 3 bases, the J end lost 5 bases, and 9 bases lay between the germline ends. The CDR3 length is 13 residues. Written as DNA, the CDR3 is TGTGCCAGCAGCTTGACCGGGCGAGATACGCAGTATTTT. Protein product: CASSLTGRDTQYF.

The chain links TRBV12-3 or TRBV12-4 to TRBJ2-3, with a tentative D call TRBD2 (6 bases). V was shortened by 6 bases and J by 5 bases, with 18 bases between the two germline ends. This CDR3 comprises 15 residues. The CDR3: CASSRQAGWGDTQYF. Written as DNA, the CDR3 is TGTGCCAGCAGCCGACAAGCGGGTTGGGGAGATACGCAGTATTTT.

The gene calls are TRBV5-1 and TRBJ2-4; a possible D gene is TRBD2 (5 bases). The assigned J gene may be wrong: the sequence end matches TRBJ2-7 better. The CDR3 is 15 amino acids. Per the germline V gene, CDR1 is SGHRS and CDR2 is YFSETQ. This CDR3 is CASSLLPSGTYEQYF. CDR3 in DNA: TGCGCCAGCAGCTTGCTTCCCTCCGGGACCTACGAGCAGTACTTC.

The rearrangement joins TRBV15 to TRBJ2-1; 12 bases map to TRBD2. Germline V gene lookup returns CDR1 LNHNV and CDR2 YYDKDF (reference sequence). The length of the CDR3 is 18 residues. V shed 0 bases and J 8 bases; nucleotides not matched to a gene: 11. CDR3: CATSRDREGLAGLYEQFF. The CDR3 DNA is TGTGCCACCAGCAGAGACCGAGAAGGACTAGCGGGGCTTTATGAGCAGTTCTTC.

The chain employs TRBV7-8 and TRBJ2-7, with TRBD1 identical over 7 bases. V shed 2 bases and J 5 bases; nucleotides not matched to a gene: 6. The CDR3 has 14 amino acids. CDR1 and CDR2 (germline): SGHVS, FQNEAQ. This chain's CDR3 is CASSLPNDRDEQYF. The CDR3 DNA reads TGTGCCAGCAGCTTACCTAATGACAGGGACGAGCAGTACTTC.

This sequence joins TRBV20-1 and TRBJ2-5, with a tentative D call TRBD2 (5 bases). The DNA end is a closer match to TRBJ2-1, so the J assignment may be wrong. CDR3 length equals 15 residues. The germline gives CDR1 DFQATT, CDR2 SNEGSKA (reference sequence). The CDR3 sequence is CSASPAGSSQETQFF. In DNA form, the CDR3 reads TGCAGTGCTTCACCGGCGGGTAGCTCGCAAGAGACCCAGTTCTTC.

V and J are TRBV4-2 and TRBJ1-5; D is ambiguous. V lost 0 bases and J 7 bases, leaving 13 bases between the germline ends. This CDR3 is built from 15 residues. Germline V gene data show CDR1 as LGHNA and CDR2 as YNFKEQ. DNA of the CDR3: TGTGCCAGCAGCCAAGATCGTCCCGGGAGCCAGCCCCAGCATTTT. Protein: CASSQDRPGSQPQHF.

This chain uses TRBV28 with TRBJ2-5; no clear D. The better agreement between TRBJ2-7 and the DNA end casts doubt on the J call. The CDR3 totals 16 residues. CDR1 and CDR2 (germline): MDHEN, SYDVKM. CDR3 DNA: TGTGCCAGCACCTCCCCCTCGAGGCCGCTCCCATACGAGCAGTACTTC. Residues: CASTSPSRPLPYEQYF.